This T cell receptor (beta chain) is from a study of cytomegalovirus exposure and HLA in healthy donors. Regarding the study as a whole: Researchers catalogued approximately 170 TCR beta chains as cytomegalovirus-associated. For most TCR sequences rarity was the rule, although some public TCRs occurred in many donors. Researchers reportedly found TCR beta sequences accurately predicted most subjects' HLA-A and HLA-B alleles.

Comment on this clone: No antigen is known for it.

The CDR3 contains 14 residues. The germline CDR1 and CDR2 sequences are MRHNA and SNTAGT. Trimming stripped 0 bases from V and 4 bases from J, with 6 bases between. The PCR employed 60 Vbeta primers together with 13 Jbeta primers. This table comes from immunoSEQ multiplex PCR, and its TCRdb copy is limited to in-frame clones, with some not included. This repertoire shows 50,000 to 70,000 clones, 70% to 75% found once; its top ten account for almost 7%. J is TRBJ2-2 and V is TRBV6-4, with D possibly matching TRBD1 (6 bases). The clonotype was recovered from a young man in good health and CMV-seropositive. The sequenced sample consisted of PBMCs. The CDR3 reads CASSDSGATGELFF. The CDR3 DNA sequence: TGTGCCAGCAGTGACTCGGGGGCCACCGGGGAGCTGTTTTTT.